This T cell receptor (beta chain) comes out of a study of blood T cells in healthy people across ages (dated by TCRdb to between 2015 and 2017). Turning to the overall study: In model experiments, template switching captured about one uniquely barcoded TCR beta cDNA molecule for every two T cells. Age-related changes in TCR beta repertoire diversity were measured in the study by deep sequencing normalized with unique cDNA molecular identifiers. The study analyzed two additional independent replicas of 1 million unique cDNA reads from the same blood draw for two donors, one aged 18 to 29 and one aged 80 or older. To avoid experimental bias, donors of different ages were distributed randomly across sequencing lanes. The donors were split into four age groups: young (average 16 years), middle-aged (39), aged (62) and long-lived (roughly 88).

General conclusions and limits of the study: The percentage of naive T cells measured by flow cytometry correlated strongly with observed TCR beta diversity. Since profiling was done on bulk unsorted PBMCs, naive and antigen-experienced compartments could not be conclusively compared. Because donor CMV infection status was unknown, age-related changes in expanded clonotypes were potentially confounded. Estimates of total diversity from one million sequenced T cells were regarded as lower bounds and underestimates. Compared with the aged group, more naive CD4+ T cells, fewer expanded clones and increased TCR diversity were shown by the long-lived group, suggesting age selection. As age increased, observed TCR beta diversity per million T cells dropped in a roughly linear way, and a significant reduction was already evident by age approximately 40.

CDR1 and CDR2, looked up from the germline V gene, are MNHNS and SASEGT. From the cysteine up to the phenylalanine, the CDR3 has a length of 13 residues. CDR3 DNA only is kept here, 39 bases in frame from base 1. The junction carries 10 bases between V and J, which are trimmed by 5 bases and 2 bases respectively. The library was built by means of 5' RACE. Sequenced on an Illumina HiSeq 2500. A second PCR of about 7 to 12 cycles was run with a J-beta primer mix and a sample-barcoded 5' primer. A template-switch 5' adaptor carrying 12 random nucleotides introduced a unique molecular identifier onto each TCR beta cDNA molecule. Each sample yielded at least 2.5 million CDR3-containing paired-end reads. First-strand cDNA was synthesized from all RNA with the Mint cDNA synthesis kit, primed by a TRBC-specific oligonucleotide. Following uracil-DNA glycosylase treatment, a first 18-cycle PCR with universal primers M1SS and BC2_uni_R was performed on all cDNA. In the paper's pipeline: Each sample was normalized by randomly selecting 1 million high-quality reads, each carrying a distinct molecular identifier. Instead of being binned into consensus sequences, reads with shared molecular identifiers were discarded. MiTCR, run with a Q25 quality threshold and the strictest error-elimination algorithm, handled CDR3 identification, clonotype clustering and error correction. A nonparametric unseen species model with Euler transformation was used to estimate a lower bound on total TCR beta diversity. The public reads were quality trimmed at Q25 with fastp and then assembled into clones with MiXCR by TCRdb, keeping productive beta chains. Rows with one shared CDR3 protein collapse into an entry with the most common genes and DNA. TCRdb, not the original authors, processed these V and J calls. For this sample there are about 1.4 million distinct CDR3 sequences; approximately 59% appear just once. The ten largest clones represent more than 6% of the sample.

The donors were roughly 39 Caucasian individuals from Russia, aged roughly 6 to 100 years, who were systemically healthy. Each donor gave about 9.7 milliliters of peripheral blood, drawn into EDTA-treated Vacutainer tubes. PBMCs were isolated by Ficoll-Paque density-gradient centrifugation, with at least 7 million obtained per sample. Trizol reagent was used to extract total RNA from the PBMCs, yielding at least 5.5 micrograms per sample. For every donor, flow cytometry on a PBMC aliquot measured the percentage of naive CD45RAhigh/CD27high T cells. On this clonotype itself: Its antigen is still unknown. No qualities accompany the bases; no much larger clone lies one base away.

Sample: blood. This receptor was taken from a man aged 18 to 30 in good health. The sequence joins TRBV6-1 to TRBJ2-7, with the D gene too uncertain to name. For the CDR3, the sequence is CASSTNQPYEQYF. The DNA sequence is TGTGCCAGCAGTACAAATCAGCCCTACGAGCAGTACTTC.